Listed below are T cell receptor beta chains from one sample, sequenced in a study of PD-1 blockade in classical Hodgkin lymphoma. This table comes from immunoSEQ multiplex PCR, and its TCRdb copy is limited to in-frame clones, with some not included. Seen here are some 30,000 clones, around 80% observed once, and the top ten hold about 0.82%. The sample was CD4+ T cells from blood, taken before the fourth cycle of nivolumab. The receptor set was obtained from a human donor with classical Hodgkin lymphoma. Each CDR3 is given with its conserved first and last residue. The D gene is left open where the match is weak. For some rows the clone size is stated as once, few or many, or as a class when expanded; others skip it.

abundance,v_gene,d_gene,j_gene,CDR3aa,CDR3nt
NA,TRBV6-1,NA,TRBJ2-7,CASTSRTAPYEQYF,TGTGCCAGCACCTCCCGGACAGCCCCCTACGAGCAGTACTTC
NA,TRBV10-3,NA,TRBJ2-6,CAIRGSGANVLTF,TGTGCCATCAGAGGTTCTGGGGCCAACGTCCTGACTTTC
NA,TRBV15,NA,TRBJ2-2,CATSRDRIETGELFF,TGTGCCACCAGCAGAGATAGGATTGAGACCGGGGAGCTGTTTTTT
NA,TRBV19,NA,TRBJ1-1,CASSMVENTEAFF,TGTGCCAGTAGTATGGTTGAGAACACTGAAGCTTTCTTT
NA,TRBV18,TRBD1,TRBJ2-5,CASSRGQLETQYF,TGTGCCAGCTCACGGGGACAGTTGGAGACCCAGTACTTC
few,TRBV9,TRBD1,TRBJ1-1,CASTTGGLNTEAFF,TGTGCCAGCACCACAGGGGGCTTGAACACTGAAGCTTTCTTT
NA,TRBV25-1,NA,TRBJ2-3,CASSAISSVTDTQYF,TGTGCCAGCAGTGCCATTAGCTCGGTGACAGATACGCAGTATTTT
NA,TRBV7-2,NA,TRBJ2-7,CASSQQGGSYEQYF,TGTGCCAGCAGCCAACAGGGAGGCTCCTACGAGCAGTACTTC
NA,TRBV7-2,TRBD2,TRBJ2-1,CASSYSGGSSYNEQFF,TGTGCCAGCAGCTATAGCGGGGGGAGCTCCTACAATGAGCAGTTCTTC
NA,TRBV7-8,TRBD1,TRBJ2-1,CASSLLRRGPPYNEQFF,TGTGCCAGCAGCTTATTGAGAAGGGGGCCCCCCTACAATGAGCAGTTCTTC
NA,TRBV19,NA,TRBJ1-3,CASSSRDTLSGNTIYF,TGTGCCAGTAGTTCGAGGGACACCCTCTCTGGAAACACCATATATTTT
few,TRBV27,NA,TRBJ2-7,CASSRSDSYEQYF,TGTGCCAGCAGCCGTAGTGACTCCTACGAGCAGTACTTC
few,TRBV30,NA,TRBJ1-2,CAWSVSLADGYTF,TGTGCCTGGAGTGTATCGTTGGCGGATGGCTACACCTTC
NA,TRBV30,NA,TRBJ2-7,CACHPMYEQYF,TGTGCCTGCCACCCAATGTACGAGCAGTACTTC
NA,TRBV30,NA,TRBJ2-3,CAWTRDHTDTQYF,TGTGCCTGGACTCGGGACCACACAGATACGCAGTATTTT
NA,TRBV18,NA,TRBJ2-7,CASSPVFVGEQYF,TGTGCCAGCTCACCAGTCTTTGTGGGGGAGCAGTACTTC
NA,TRBV11-3,NA,TRBJ2-7,CASSFQGRHEQYF,TGTGCCAGCAGCTTTCAGGGGAGGCACGAGCAGTACTTC
NA,TRBV5-1,NA,TRBJ2-7,CASSLNPQTRPSLDEQYF,TGCGCCAGCAGCTTGAACCCCCAAACCCGTCCGTCGCTTGACGAGCAGTACTTC
NA,TRBV5-5,NA,TRBJ1-1,CASRRQPDTEAFF,TGTGCCAGCAGGAGACAACCCGACACTGAAGCTTTCTTT
few,TRBV2,NA,TRBJ1-5,CASSAAETQPQHF,TGTGCCAGCAGTGCGGCAGAAACACAGCCCCAGCATTTT
NA,TRBV7-9,TRBD1,TRBJ2-3,CATTQGGITHTQYF,TGTGCCACCACACAGGGGGGAATCACACATACGCAGTATTTT
NA,TRBV9,TRBD1,TRBJ2-7,CASSLTGTGVYEQYF,TGTGCCAGCAGCCTTACCGGGACAGGGGTCTACGAGCAGTACTTC
NA,TRBV6-1,NA,TRBJ1-2,CASSEVELYGYTF,TGTGCCAGCAGTGAAGTCGAGCTCTATGGCTACACCTTC
NA,TRBV5-6,NA,TRBJ1-2,CASSSTVRYGYTF,TGTGCCAGCAGCTCAACAGTGCGCTATGGCTACACCTTC
NA,TRBV27,TRBD1,TRBJ1-5,CASRALGQSNQPQHF,TGTGCCAGTAGAGCTTTGGGACAGAGCAATCAGCCCCAGCATTTT
NA,TRBV10-1,NA,TRBJ2-1,CASSEVGGGGQRNEQFF,TGCGCCAGCAGCGAAGTTGGGGGTGGCGGGCAGCGTAATGAGCAGTTCTTC
NA,TRBV30,NA,TRBJ1-6,CAWSRAVISSYNSPLHF,TGTGCCTGGAGTCGCGCCGTGATTAGCTCCTATAATTCACCCCTCCACTTT
NA,TRBV5-1,NA,TRBJ2-1,CASGRFADRLSSYNEQFF,TGCGCCAGCGGCCGGTTCGCTGACCGGCTGAGCTCCTACAATGAGCAGTTCTTC
NA,TRBV11-2,NA,TRBJ2-5,CASSFNSQETQYF,TGTGCCAGCAGCTTCAACAGCCAAGAGACCCAGTACTTC
NA,TRBV11-3,NA,TRBJ1-6,CASSLAGWNSPLHF,TGTGCCAGCAGCTTAGCCGGGTGGAATTCACCCCTCCACTTT
few,TRBV7-2,TRBD1,TRBJ1-2,CASTSGTEPGGYTF,TGTGCCAGCACCTCCGGGACAGAGCCTGGTGGCTACACCTTC